These 27 T cell receptor beta chains share one sample of origin, sequenced in a study of Graves' ophthalmopathy and Graves' hyperthyroidism. Amplification targeted the TCR beta CDR3 regions, with RNA transcripts as the source material. HTBI-primed first-round RT-PCR preceded second-round multiplex PCR. TCRdb analysed the multiplex PCR reads with MiXCR anew, one entry per CDR3 protein. The sample carries about 740,000 distinct CDR3 sequences, around 40% recorded once. The specimen sequenced was peripheral blood. The receptors originated from an adult man with Graves' ophthalmopathy.

The J gene is TRBJ2-7, the V gene TRBV10-3; TRBD1 agrees at 9 bases. Germline V gene sequence: CDR1 ENHRY, CDR2 SYGVKD. The V gene end was trimmed by 6 bases and the J gene end by 7 bases; junction bases not matched to a gene: 1. The CDR3 runs to 11 residues. The CDR3 loop reads CAIRGQGEQYF. CDR3 DNA: TGTGCCATCAGGGGACAGGGAGAGCAGTACTTC.

This clonotype occurred many times. The rearrangement links TRBV7-9 to TRBJ1-6; D is unresolved. Germline V gene sequence: CDR1 SEHNR, CDR2 FQNEAQ (reference sequence). V dropped 1 base and J dropped 7 bases, with 8 bases sitting between them. The CDR3 consists of 14 residues. The CDR3 DNA reads as TGTGCCAGCAGCTTAGGGGGAGACAATTCACCCCTCCACTTT. This encodes CASSLGGDNSPLHF.

The chain employs TRBV20-1 and TRBJ2-7, with 11 bases fitting TRBD2. The ends lost 5 bases at V and 0 bases at J; junction bases unmatched: 18. CDR1 DFQATT and CDR2 SNEGSKA come from the germline V gene (reference sequence). The CDR3 has 19 residues. This CDR3 reads CSAEPSGGSSILSSYEQYF. The CDR3 nucleotides are TGCAGTGCTGAGCCTAGCGGGGGGTCCTCAATCTTAAGCTCCTACGAGCAGTACTTC.

The gene calls are TRBV7-9 and TRBJ2-5; D gene uncertain. The V gene lost 6 bases and the J gene lost 8 bases, with 16 bases spanning the gap. Germline V gene data show CDR1 as SEHNR and CDR2 as FQNEAQ (reference sequence). CDR3 length: 13 amino acids. CDR3 protein: CASSLTRPATQYF. As DNA, the CDR3 is TGTGCCAGCAGTTTGACCAGACCAGCAACCCAGTACTTC.

This chain joins TRBV6-5 and TRBJ2-2; weak D call: TRBD2 (5 bases). The CDR3 is made up of 15 amino acids. V shed 1 base and J shed 7 bases, with 13 bases lying between them. The germline CDR1 and CDR2 sequences are MNHEY and SVGAGI. This CDR3 is CASSYFPSRVGELFF. CDR3 sequence (DNA): TGTGCCAGCAGTTACTTCCCTAGCCGGGTCGGGGAGCTGTTTTTT.

This clonotype was counted only a few times. The rearrangement uses TRBV25-1 and TRBJ1-2; TRBD1 aligns across 7 bases. The germline gives CDR1 MGHDK, CDR2 SYGVNS. Losses at the gene ends were 5 bases for V and 4 bases for J; bases not matched to a gene: 10. The CDR3 has 15 residues. CDR3 protein: CASSRRQGVGYGYTF. CDR3 bases: TGTGCCAGCAGTCGGAGACAGGGAGTGGGCTATGGCTACACCTTC.

The chain uses TRBV7-2 and TRBJ2-5; TRBD2 matches 9 bases. The CDR3 is made up of 17 amino acids. Trimming took 0 bases from V and 2 from J; bases not matched to a gene: 7. CDR1 is SGHTA and CDR2 is FQGNSA in the germline V gene. CDR3 sequence: CASSLARSGGPQETQYF. CDR3 DNA: TGTGCCAGCAGCTTAGCCCGGAGCGGGGGGCCACAAGAGACCCAGTACTTC. The variable domain in full, completed from reference TRBV7-2 and TRBJ2-5, reads GAGVSQSPSNKVTEKGKDVELRCDPISGHTALYWYRQSLGQGLEFLIYFQGNSAPDKSGLPSDRFSAERTGGSVSTLTIQRTQQEDSAVYLCASSLARSGGPQETQYFGPGTRLLVL.

The rearrangement uses TRBV6-6 and TRBJ2-7; 8 bases map to TRBD1. With V trimmed by 1 base and J by 2 bases, 4 bases remained unmatched. The CDR3 length is 15 residues. Germline CDR1 reads MNHNY; CDR2 reads SVGAGI (reference sequence). Here the CDR3 DNA reads TGTGCCAGCAGTTACTTACAGGGGGAACCCTACGAGCAGTACTTC. This encodes CASSYLQGEPYEQYF.

The DNA for the CDR3 is TGTGCCAGCGCGAGACTCGAGGGGACCTATGGCTACACCTTC. This sequence encodes CASARLEGTYGYTF. The chain combines TRBV5-6 with TRBJ1-2, with D tentatively TRBD1 (5 bases). The CDR3 contains 14 residues. Per germline, CDR1 SGHDT and CDR2 YYEEEE. Trimming pared 7 bases from V and 4 bases from J, leaving 17 bases between.

This clonotype was detected a few times. At one end the junction does not follow the germline gene, possibly because of a read error. The gene calls are TRBV10-3 and TRBJ1-2, with D possibly being TRBD1 (5 bases). The germline CDR1 and CDR2 sequences are ENHRY and SYGVKD. The CDR3 is 14 amino acids. The CDR3 bases are TGTGCCAGCAGTGGGGGGGGGTTGGACTATGGCTACACCTTC. This encodes CASSGGGLDYGYTF.

Details on this clonotype: This likely comes from a read error, as the CDR3 has no conserved phenylalanine or tryptophan at its end. The DNA is left out, because the CDR3 cannot be placed on it with certainty; the CDR3 is given as TCRdb lists it. The gene calls are TRBV2 and TRBJ1-6. Germline lookup yields CDR1 SNHLY and CDR2 FYNNEI. The CDR3 is 8 residues long, counting both termini. The CDR3 protein is CASSESPT.

The chain joins TRBV7-9 to TRBJ1-1; D call uncertain. Germline V gene lookup returns CDR1 SEHNR and CDR2 FQNEAQ (reference sequence). This CDR3 is built from 16 residues. Trimming cost V 2 bases and J 1 base, with 14 bases left between them. The CDR3 sequence is CASSLRFGSGNTEAFF. For the CDR3, the DNA is TGTGCCAGCAGCTTAAGGTTCGGTAGTGGGAACACTGAAGCTTTCTTT. The full variable domain, in which reference TRBV7-9 and TRBJ1-1 provide the parts outside the CDR3, is DTGVSQNPRHKITKRGQNVTFRCDPISEHNRLYWYRQTLGQGPEFLTYFQNEAQLEKSRLLSDRFSAERPKGSFSTLEIQRTEQGDSAMYLCASSLRFGSGNTEAFFGQGTRLTVV.

This clonotype was observed at least ten times. The chain couples TRBV29-1 to TRBJ1-2, with D unclear. The V gene lost 4 bases and the J gene lost 0 bases, with 9 bases spanning the gap. The germline gives CDR1 SQVTM, CDR2 ANQGSEA. This CDR3 has 13 residues. CDR3 loop: CSVAITANYGYTF. For the CDR3, the DNA is TGCAGCGTTGCTATAACCGCTAACTATGGCTACACCTTC.

The V call is TRBV10-3, the J call TRBJ1-3; D remains unclear. Germline CDR1 ENHRY, CDR2 SYGVKD. The V end was cut by 4 bases, the J end by 1 base, with 14 bases between. The CDR3 covers 16 residues. Here the CDR3 reads CAISGSLSLSGNTIYF. DNA of the CDR3: TGTGCCATCAGTGGGTCACTGAGTCTATCTGGAAACACCATATATTTT.

The chain joins TRBV7-3 to TRBJ2-5; TRBD2 matches 11 bases. CDR1 is SGHTA and CDR2 is FQGTGA in the germline V gene. The CDR3 consists of 20 residues. DNA of the CDR3: TGTGCGACCAGCCAAGATCCGACTAGCGGGACAAACCGAAAGGGGGAGACCCAGTACTTC. Protein sequence: CATSQDPTSGTNRKGETQYF.

With respect to this clonotype: A much bigger clone sits one base away, suggesting this may be a read error. The chain couples TRBV2 to TRBJ1-2; tentatively, D is TRBD1 (5 bases). The CDR3 consists of 11 residues. Germline-derived CDR1 and CDR2 are SNHLY and FYNNEI. This CDR3 is CASRGTVGHTF. The CDR3 bases are TGTGCCAGCAGGGGGACCGTTGGCCACACCTTC.

This clonotype was detected only a few times. The V gene is TRBV10-3, the J gene TRBJ1-5; 8 positions match TRBD1. V was clipped by 10 bases and J by 6 bases; unmatched bases: 8. Germline CDR1 and CDR2: ENHRY and SYGVKD. The CDR3 runs to 13 residues. This chain's CDR3 is CASSAGQAQPQHF. The DNA of the CDR3 is TGTGCCAGCAGCGCGGGACAGGCTCAGCCCCAGCATTTT.

Only one count was recorded for this clonotype. The chain has TRBV25-1 and TRBJ1-4; no firm D call. V was shortened by 2 bases and J by 10 bases, with 14 bases between the two germline ends. The CDR3 totals 14 residues. In germline, CDR1 is MGHDK, CDR2 SYGVNS. The CDR3 nucleotides read TGTGCCAGCAGTGAACCCTCGGGCTCTGGAAAACTGTTTTTT. Protein product: CASSEPSGSGKLFF.

This clonotype has a count of ten or more. The rearrangement uses TRBV7-2 and TRBJ2-7; no clear D. Germline assignment: CDR1 SGHTA and CDR2 FQGNSA. Trimming removed 5 bases at V and 4 bases at J, with 15 bases between. The CDR3 covers 14 residues. CDR3 coding DNA: TGTGCCAGCAGCGGTGGTGGAAAGGGTTACGAGCAGTACTTC. As protein: CASSGGGKGYEQYF.

CDR3 nucleotide sequence: TGTGCCAGTAGTTTCACAGGGGGCTCGAACTATGGCTACACCTTC. Translation gives CASSFTGGSNYGYTF. The J gene is TRBJ1-2, the V gene TRBV19; 9 nucleotides match TRBD1. The junction had 6 bases not matched to a gene; V was cut back by 5 bases and J by 2 bases. The germline V gene encodes CDR1 LNHDA and CDR2 SQIVND (reference sequence). The CDR3 has 15 amino acids.

In DNA, the CDR3 is TGTGCCAGTAGTATCCAACGGAACTATGGCTACACCTTC. Translating it yields CASSIQRNYGYTF. The chain couples TRBV19 to TRBJ1-2; the D is unclear. The CDR3 length is 13 residues. CDR1 LNHDA and CDR2 SQIVND come from the germline V gene (reference sequence). With 3 bases removed from V and 2 bases from J, the gap between germline ends came to 7 bases.

The chain carries TRBV6-1 and TRBJ1-1; 9 bases are a match to TRBD1. The CDR3 loop spans 18 amino acids. Germline V CDR1 and CDR2: MNHNS, SASEGT. V lost 6 bases, J lost 5 bases, and 19 bases stayed unmatched. The CDR3 here is CASRAAVSYRGRGTEAFF. The DNA for the CDR3 is TGTGCCAGCAGGGCCGCTGTCAGTTACAGGGGGCGAGGAACTGAAGCTTTCTTT.

The chain couples TRBV14 to TRBJ1-6; D is undetermined. This CDR3 region has 14 residues. The V gene lost 2 bases and the J gene lost 6 bases, with 8 bases spanning the gap. The germline gives CDR1 SGHDN, CDR2 FVKESK. CDR3: CASSQYLGNSPLHF. The CDR3 region has the DNA TGTGCCAGCAGCCAATACCTGGGTAATTCACCCCTCCACTTT.

The chain couples TRBV10-3 to TRBJ2-7; TRBD2 is a possible D gene (6 bases). Between the trimmed V and J ends, which lost 6 bases and 6 bases, there was a span of 15 bases. The CDR3 runs to 13 residues. Germline V gene lookup returns CDR1 ENHRY and CDR2 SYGVKD. CDR3 bases: TGTGCCATCAGACCAGAGTACGGGGGCGAGCAGTACTTC. This gives the protein CAIRPEYGGEQYF.

About this clonotype: One base away lies a much larger clone, so this may be a sequencing read error. The rearrangement uses TRBV5-8 and TRBJ2-7, with 11 nucleotides matching TRBD1. The germline gives CDR1 SGHTS, CDR2 YDEGEE. The CDR3 contains 14 residues. V lost 3 bases to trimming and J lost 5 bases; unmatched junction nucleotides: 4. CDR3 in DNA: TGTGCCAGCAGCTACGGACAGGGGGCAAACGAGCAGTACTTC. Translated: CASSYGQGANEQYF.

With respect to this clonotype: Since a much larger clone is just one base distant, this may be a read error. The J gene is TRBJ2-5, the V gene TRBV20-1; the D is unclear. The germline gives CDR1 DFQATT, CDR2 SNEGSKA (reference sequence). The CDR3 is 12 amino acids. CDR3 nucleotide sequence: TGCAGTGCTAGATCCCCTCAAGGGACCCAGTACTTC. Its translation: CSARSPQGTQYF.

The chain has TRBV12-3 or TRBV12-4 and TRBJ1-4; 8 bases are a match to TRBD1. The CDR3 totals 14 residues. V was pared by 6 bases and J by 8 bases, with 8 bases of the junction left unmatched. This chain's CDR3 is CASRLQGEREKLFF. The DNA for the CDR3 is TGTGCCAGCAGGTTACAGGGGGAAAGGGAAAAACTGTTTTTT.